This T cell receptor beta chain was identified during a study of OX40 agonist ivuxolimab in advanced cancers. Some background on the complete study: The costimulatory receptor OX40 (CD134) was targeted by ivuxolimab, a fully human IgG2 agonistic monoclonal antibody. Of the 50 to 55 patients in dose escalation, 19 had hepatocellular carcinoma, some 15 had melanoma, 9 had renal cell carcinoma and 9 had head and neck cancer. Peripheral TCRbeta sequencing aimed to test whether ivuxolimab altered TCR sequence diversity and caused clonal T-cell expansion. In the dose-escalation cohort, around four fifths of patients were male, and the mean age was roughly 60 years, with a range of about 20 to 79. Partial responses were achieved by three dose-escalation patients, of whom one had hepatocellular carcinoma and two had cutaneous melanoma. Intravenous ivuxolimab was administered to patients every 2 weeks at six dose levels: 0.01, 0.1, 0.3, 1.5, 3 and 10 mg/kg. Prior anti-PD-1, anti-PD-L1 or anti-CTLA-4 therapy was permitted, and checkpoint inhibitors had been received by more than 35% of dose-escalation patients. The monotherapy dose-escalation portion (N of about 52 patients) of the phase I ivuxolimab trial is reported in the paper.

What the authors observed across the whole study: Low levels of normalized T-cell clonal expansion were also seen in some nonresponding patients. At doses from 0.1 to 3.0 mg/kg, clonal expansion was seen in both CD4+ and CD8+ blood T cells between baseline and week 6. Which antigens the clonally expanded peripheral T cells were specific for was not determined. After ivuxolimab, more expanded clones were found on average in CD8+ T cells than in CD4+ T cells. Partial responders in the 0.1-3.0 mg/kg groups had among the lowest normalized peripheral clonal expansion, especially among CD8+ T cells.

With regard to this clone: Its cognate antigen has yet to be identified. No base quality information exists; no much larger clone differs at one position.

Genomic DNA was extracted from sorted cells for sequencing of the TCRbeta CDR3 region. The immunoSEQ Assay was used for sequencing of TCRbeta CDR3 regions. TCRdb mirrors the immuneACCESS table, restricted to in-frame sequences. Some clones are absent from its copies; in checked studies, under half trace to an unresolved V gene, and the reason for the others is unknown. Present in this sample are more than 60,000 clones, approximately 83% of which were seen just once. The ten largest clones take up about 4.5% of the sample. V and J are trimmed by 5 bases and 8 bases, and the gene matches miss 10 bases of the junction. The CDR3 runs 15 amino acids, cysteine and phenylalanine included. CDR3 DNA is the only sequence kept; it has 45 bases, read in frame from the first base. As encoded in the germline V gene (reference sequence), CDR1 is MNHEY while CDR2 is SMNVEV. Patients with a history of autoimmune disease or receiving systemic immunosuppression were excluded from the trial. In every dose cohort, peripheral blood was drawn for TCR sequencing at baseline, cycle 4 day 1, and cycle 7 day 1. The samples were drawn from a first-in-human, open-label, multicenter phase I dose-escalation trial of ivuxolimab. Adults with locally advanced or metastatic melanoma, renal cell carcinoma, hepatocellular carcinoma or head and neck squamous cell carcinoma were enrolled in the trial. Before TCR sequencing, CD4+ and CD8+ T cells were separately sorted from peripheral blood.

This chain is built from TRBV27 and TRBJ2-1, with 9 junctional bases fitting TRBD1. The source of this sequence is an adult with an advanced solid tumor such as melanoma, head and neck, liver or kidney cancer. Sequencing was performed on CD4+ or CD8+ T cells sorted from blood, taken in a trial of the OX40 agonist ivuxolimab. This receptor carries the CDR3 CASSPLGQGSHEQFF. The DNA reads as follows: TGTGCCAGCAGTCCTCTGGGACAGGGAAGCCATGAGCAGTTCTTC.